A single sample is the source of the 30 T cell receptor beta chains below, sequenced in a study of T cells in Graves' hyperthyroidism and ophthalmopathy (dated by TCRdb to between 2018 and 2021). The library came from multiplex PCR. Sequencing took place on an Illumina HiSeq 2000. Amplification of TCR beta CDR3 regions was carried out from RNA transcripts. For the first round of RT-PCR on the TCR CDR3, the HTBI primer set was used together with the Qiagen OneStep RT-PCR kit. TCRdb itself trimmed the public reads at Q25 with fastp, ran MiXCR and retained productive beta chains. Merged by CDR3 protein, the rows form single entries marked with the most common genes and DNA. The sample profile shows under 700,000 distinct CDR3 sequences; more than 45% of them were found once. About 8.2% of the sample goes to the ten largest clones. Sequenced sample: peripheral blood or thyroid tissue (not recorded which). Source of these receptors: a woman aged 18-35 years with Graves' hyperthyroidism. Donor details come from another sample of the same person, matched by shared clones.

This clonotype turned up a few times. This chain links TRBV2 with TRBJ1-5; D remains ambiguous. Germline lookup yields CDR1 SNHLY and CDR2 FYNNEI. This CDR3 comprises 14 residues. The V end lost 8 bases, the J end lost 0 bases, and 11 bases lay between the germline ends. The chain's CDR3 is CASRRANSNQPQHF. CDR3 nucleotides: TGTGCCAGCCGACGGGCCAATAGCAATCAGCCCCAGCATTTT.

There are a few counts of this clonotype. The junction and the germline gene differ at one end; a read error may be behind it. V usage is TRBV2 and J usage is TRBJ1-4, with 7 bases that match TRBD1. CDR3 length: 12 amino acids. Germline CDR1 SNHLY, CDR2 FYNNEI. Here the CDR3 DNA reads TGTGCCAGCGGGTTGGAGCCGGGACAGTTACACTTT. Protein sequence: CASGLEPGQLHF.

In this sample, this clonotype turned up a few times. This chain connects TRBV24-1 to TRBJ1-2; 10 nucleotides align to TRBD1. CDR1 and CDR2 from the germline V gene are KGHDR and SFDVKD. The ends lost 12 bases at V and 6 bases at J; junction bases unmatched: 12. The CDR3 is made up of 14 amino acids. CDR3 loop: CAWSGGQGIHGYTF. DNA of the CDR3: TGTGCCTGGAGTGGGGGACAGGGGATCCATGGCTACACCTTC.

This clonotype was seen at least ten times. The chain has TRBV24-1 and TRBJ2-5; the match to TRBD1 covers 7 bases. Germline CDR1 and CDR2: KGHDR and SFDVKD. This CDR3 comprises 13 residues. Trimming took 9 bases from V and 1 from J; bases not matched to a gene: 4. CDR3 in DNA: TGTGCCACCGAACGGGACAGCCAAGAGACCCAGTACTTC. Its translation: CATERDSQETQYF.

The V gene is TRBV12-3 or TRBV12-4, the J gene TRBJ2-7, with D perhaps TRBD1 (5 bases). The CDR3 length is 15 residues. The V gene lost 2 bases and the J gene lost 2 bases, with 13 bases spanning the gap. The CDR3 reads CASSLSIGATYEQYF. CDR3 bases: TGTGCCAGCAGTTTATCGATAGGGGCAACCTACGAGCAGTACTTC.

This clonotype was counted at least ten times. The rearrangement uses TRBV10-3 and TRBJ2-7; TRBD1 agrees at 8 bases. The germline V gene has CDR1 ENHRY and CDR2 SYGVKD. The V and J ends lost 11 bases and 2 bases, in that order; junction bases with no gene match: 5. This CDR3 comprises 12 residues. CDR3 in amino acids: CAAGTGAYEQYF. The DNA for the CDR3 is TGTGCCGCCGGGACAGGAGCCTACGAGCAGTACTTC.

The table lists this clonotype with a few counts. The rearrangement joins TRBV7-8 to TRBJ2-7; TRBD1 matches at 7 bases. This CDR3 spans 15 amino acids. From germline, CDR1 is SGHVS and CDR2 FQNEAQ. The ends lost 3 bases at V and 0 bases at J; junction bases unmatched: 5. The CDR3: CASSLRGGPSYEQYF. The CDR3 DNA reads as TGTGCCAGCAGCTTGCGAGGGGGCCCCTCCTACGAGCAGTACTTC. Complete variable domain (other parts from reference TRBV7-8 and TRBJ2-7): GAGVSQSPRYKVAKRGQDVALRCDPISGHVSLFWYQQALGQGPEFLTYFQNEAQLDKSGLPSDRFFAERPEGSVSTLKIQRTQQEDSAVYLCASSLRGGPSYEQYFGPGTRLTVT.

With regard to this clonotype: This likely comes from a read error, as the CDR3 has no conserved phenylalanine or tryptophan at its end. The DNA is left out, because the CDR3 cannot be placed on it with certainty; the CDR3 is given as TCRdb lists it. The gene calls are TRBV2 and TRBJ1-4. Germline CDR1 reads SNHLY; CDR2 reads FYNNEI. The CDR3 has 8 residues if both end residues are counted. CDR3 sequence reads: CASSEARG.

This clonotype was seen many times. The genes are TRBV25-1 and TRBJ1-4; D is possibly TRBD1 (6 bases). In germline, CDR1 is MGHDK, CDR2 SYGVNS. Trimming took 6 bases from V and 5 from J, leaving 13 bases between them. The CDR3 is 14 amino acids. CDR3 amino acids: CASRSRQGNEKLFF. The CDR3 bases are TGTGCCAGCAGATCGCGGCAGGGGAATGAAAAACTGTTTTTT.

The chain uses TRBV24-1 and TRBJ2-7; no firm D call. The J call may not be correct, given that the DNA end is closer to TRBJ2-1. The CDR3 runs to 11 residues. CDR1 and CDR2 (germline): KGHDR, SFDVKD. The CDR3 coding sequence is TGTGCCACCAGTGAATTAAATGAGCAGTTCTTC. Its protein product is CATSELNEQFF.

V and J are TRBV20-1 and TRBJ2-7, with 9 bases fitting TRBD2. Germline CDR1 is DFQATT and CDR2 is SNEGSKA (reference sequence). V gave up 0 bases and J gave up 2 bases; unmatched junction bases: 8. The CDR3 sequence is 16 residues long. This CDR3 reads CSARDPSGRNTYEQYF. In nucleotides, the CDR3 is TGCAGTGCTAGAGATCCCAGCGGGAGGAACACCTACGAGCAGTACTTC.

V usage is TRBV9 and J usage is TRBJ2-5, with a tentative D call TRBD2 (5 bases). The germline V gene encodes CDR1 SGDLS and CDR2 YYNGEE. CDR3 length: 14 residues. Trimming left V 0 bases short and J 5 bases short, with 11 bases between. The CDR3 DNA follows: TGTGCCAGCAGCGTAGAGACCGGGAAGGAGACCCAGTACTTC. Amino acids: CASSVETGKETQYF. Supplemented by reference TRBV9 and TRBJ2-5, the full variable domain reads DSGVTQTPKHLITATGQRVTLRCSPRSGDLSVYWYQQSLDQGLQFLIQYYNGEERAKGNILERFSAQQFPDLHSELNLSSLELGDSALYFCASSVETGKETQYFGPGTRLLVL.

The genes are TRBV7-2 and TRBJ1-1, with D tentatively TRBD1 (6 bases). V shed 5 bases and J shed 7 bases, with 11 bases lying between them. The germline gives CDR1 SGHTA, CDR2 FQGNSA. This CDR3 is 12 amino acids long. The CDR3 DNA reads as TGTGCCAGCAGCCAAGAACAGGGTGAAGCTTTCTTT. Translation gives CASSQEQGEAFF.

The chain employs TRBV7-8 and TRBJ2-5; possibly TRBD2 for D (6 bases). Germline V gives CDR1 SGHVS, CDR2 FQNEAQ. V lost 5 bases and J lost 3, with 19 bases in between. CDR3 size: 16 residues. This CDR3 reads CASSASRLVKKETQYF. In DNA form, the CDR3 reads TGTGCCAGCAGCGCGTCCCGACTAGTAAAAAAAGAGACCCAGTACTTC.

This clonotype was recorded at least ten times. The V call is TRBV19, the J call TRBJ1-2, with 8 bases identical to TRBD1. Trimming took 3 bases from V and 5 from J; bases not matched to a gene: 2. This CDR3 is 13 amino acids long. Germline values: CDR1 LNHDA, CDR2 SQIVND (reference sequence). CDR3 nucleotide sequence: TGTGCCAGTAGTATTACAGGGGGGTATGGCTACACCTTC. As protein: CASSITGGYGYTF.

This clonotype was counted a few times. This chain uses TRBV24-1 with TRBJ1-5; possibly TRBD1 for D (5 bases). V shed 5 bases and J shed 0 bases, with 13 bases lying between them. The CDR3 sequence is 16 residues long. CDR1 is KGHDR, CDR2 SFDVKD, per germline. The CDR3 sequence is CATSGGIGDSNQPQHF. CDR3 bases: TGTGCCACCAGTGGGGGAATAGGGGATAGCAATCAGCCCCAGCATTTT.

The V gene is TRBV12-3 or TRBV12-4, the J gene TRBJ2-2; D ambiguous. The CDR3 sequence is 15 residues long. The germline V and J ends were trimmed by 2 bases and 8 bases, with 15 bases remaining between them. CDR3 in DNA: TGTGCCAGCAGTTTAACGATAGGAAGCACGGGGGAGCTGTTTTTT. It translates to CASSLTIGSTGELFF.

The chain links TRBV25-1 to TRBJ1-5; 7 positions agree with TRBD1. The CDR3 is 15 residues long. The junction had 12 bases not matched to a gene; V was cut back by 8 bases and J by 5 bases. Germline CDR1 is MGHDK and CDR2 is SYGVNS. Written as DNA, the CDR3 is TGTGCCAGCTCACCGACAGGGAATGAGGATCAGCCCCAGCATTTT. Protein product: CASSPTGNEDQPQHF. The complete variable domain, with remaining parts taken from reference TRBV25-1 and TRBJ1-5, reads EADIYQTPRYLVIGTGKKITLECSQTMGHDKMYWYQQDPGMELHLIHYSYGVNSTEKGDLSSESTVSRIRTEHFPLTLESARPSHTSQYLCASSPTGNEDQPQHFGDGTRLSIL.

This chain uses TRBV2 with TRBJ1-3; 10 bases are shared with TRBD1. V was pared by 4 bases and J by 0 bases, with 12 bases of the junction left unmatched. Germline CDR1 reads SNHLY; CDR2 reads FYNNEI. This CDR3 comprises 19 residues. CDR3 in DNA: TGTGCCAGCAGTGCCGAGACAGGGGGCCCCTTATACTCTGGAAACACCATATATTTT. It yields the protein CASSAETGGPLYSGNTIYF.

The chain recombines TRBV29-1 with TRBJ1-1; 7 bases map to TRBD1. Per the germline V gene, CDR1 is SQVTM and CDR2 is ANQGSEA. The length of the CDR3 is 13 residues. V lost 6 bases to trimming and J lost 5 bases; unmatched junction nucleotides: 9. CDR3 protein: CSVAYRGGTEAFF. The DNA for the CDR3 is TGCAGCGTAGCCTACAGGGGAGGGACTGAAGCTTTCTTT.

The rearrangement joins TRBV7-8 to TRBJ1-5; 9 bases line up with TRBD1. This CDR3 is 15 amino acids long. V dropped 1 base and J dropped 5; count of bases not matched to a gene: 3. CDR1 is SGHVS and CDR2 is FQNEAQ in the germline V gene. Here the CDR3 reads CASSLDRGRDQPQHF. As DNA, the CDR3 is TGTGCCAGCAGCTTAGACAGGGGGCGGGATCAGCCCCAGCATTTT.

This clonotype was seen just once. V and J are TRBV7-2 and TRBJ2-7; D might be TRBD1 (5 bases). CDR3 length equals 16 residues. The germline V gene encodes CDR1 SGHTA and CDR2 FQGNSA. V was pared by 1 base and J by 0 bases, with 13 bases between. The CDR3 nucleotides read TGTGCCAGCAGCTTAGGAGGTGCAGGGAACTCCTACGAGCAGTACTTC. Its protein is CASSLGGAGNSYEQYF. Filled out from reference TRBV7-2 and TRBJ2-7, the complete variable domain reads GAGVSQSPSNKVTEKGKDVELRCDPISGHTALYWYRQSLGQGLEFLIYFQGNSAPDKSGLPSDRFSAERTGGSVSTLTIQRTQQEDSAVYLCASSLGGAGNSYEQYFGPGTRLTVT.

This clonotype has more than one count but fewer than ten. The chain recombines TRBV7-4 with TRBJ2-7, with 7 bases fitting TRBD2. V dropped 1 base and J dropped 3; count of bases not matched to a gene: 6. The length of the CDR3 is 15 residues. Germline V lookup: CDR1 SGHVT, CDR2 SQSDAQ. The CDR3 DNA reads TGTGCCAGCAGCTTAGTAAGCGGGAAGGGCTACGAGCAGTACTTC. This sequence encodes CASSLVSGKGYEQYF.

V and J are TRBV5-1 and TRBJ2-2; TRBD2 aligns across 12 bases. In germline, CDR1 is SGHRS, CDR2 YFSETQ. The junction had 6 bases not matched to a gene; V was cut back by 1 base and J by 5 bases. The CDR3 has 17 amino acids. The CDR3 DNA follows: TGCGCCAGCAGCTTGCTAGCGGGAGGGCCTGTGACCGGGGAGCTGTTTTTT. Its translation is CASSLLAGGPVTGELFF.

Of note for this clonotype: This could be a read error, since a much larger clone is one nucleotide away. V and J are TRBV7-3 and TRBJ2-7; 11 bases fit TRBD2. Losses at the gene ends were 6 bases for V and 6 bases for J; bases not matched to a gene: 7. In germline, CDR1 is SGHTA, CDR2 FQGTGA. CDR3 length: 14 residues. The CDR3 nucleotides read TGTGCCAGCAGTCCGACTAGCGGGGCTTGCGAGCAGTACTTC. It translates to CASSPTSGACEQYF.

The rearrangement uses TRBV11-1 and TRBJ2-6, with 8 bases identical to TRBD1. Trimming took 7 bases from V and 0 from J; bases not matched to a gene: 14. Germline CDR1 reads SGHAT; CDR2 reads FQDESV (reference sequence). The CDR3 totals 19 residues. The CDR3 spells CASTQTPRTGTSGANVLTF. CDR3 DNA: TGTGCCAGCACCCAAACCCCCAGGACAGGGACCTCTGGGGCCAACGTCCTGACTTTC.

Of note for this clonotype: A junction end diverges from the germline sequence, so it may reflect a read error. This sequence joins TRBV10-3 and TRBJ2-7, with a weak D call TRBD2 (6 bases). The CDR3 has 13 amino acids. The germline V gene has CDR1 ENHRY and CDR2 SYGVKD. CDR3 nucleotide sequence: TGTGCCAGCAGTGGGACGGGGGCCTACGAGCAGTACTTC. It encodes CASSGTGAYEQYF.

This clonotype appeared many times. The chain recombines TRBV7-3 with TRBJ2-2, with 9 bases fitting TRBD2. Unmatched junction bases numbered 5, after V lost 5 bases and J lost 1 base. Germline CDR1 and CDR2: SGHTA and FQGTGA. CDR3 length equals 16 residues. CDR3 sequence reads: CASSEAGGRNTGELFF. DNA of the CDR3: TGTGCCAGCAGCGAAGCGGGAGGAAGGAACACCGGGGAGCTGTTTTTT.

This chain joins TRBV11-3 and TRBJ1-1, with D perhaps matching TRBD1 (5 bases). CDR3 length: 11 amino acids. Germline V gives CDR1 SGHNT, CDR2 YENEEA. V lost 8 bases and J 10 bases, leaving 14 bases between the germline ends. The CDR3 loop is CASAQGAGAFF. The CDR3 DNA sequence: TGTGCCAGCGCCCAAGGGGCAGGAGCTTTCTTT.

The chain has TRBV2 and TRBJ1-5; D perhaps matches TRBD1 (6 bases). Germline V gene sequence: CDR1 SNHLY, CDR2 FYNNEI. V lost 6 bases, J lost 7 bases, and 19 bases lay in between. The CDR3 loop spans 15 amino acids. CDR3 DNA: TGTGCCAGCAGCGTTGAATTGGGGGCCGGGCAGCCCCAGCATTTT. Amino acids: CASSVELGAGQPQHF. Looking up the rest from reference TRBV2 and TRBJ1-5 gives the full variable domain: EPEVTQTPSHQVTQMGQEVILRCVPISNHLYFYWYRQILGQKVEFLVSFYNNEISEKSEIFDDQFSVERPDGSNFTLKIRSTKLEDSAMYFCASSVELGAGQPQHFGDGTRLSIL.